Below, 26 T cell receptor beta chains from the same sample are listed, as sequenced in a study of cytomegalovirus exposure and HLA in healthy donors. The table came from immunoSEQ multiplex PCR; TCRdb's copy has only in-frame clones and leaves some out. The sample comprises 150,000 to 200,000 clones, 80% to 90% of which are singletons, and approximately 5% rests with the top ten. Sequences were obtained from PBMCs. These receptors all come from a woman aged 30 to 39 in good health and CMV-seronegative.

As DNA, the CDR3 is TGTGCCAGCAGCTTAGGTCGAGGGACGGGCTCTGGGGCCAACGTCCTGACTTTC. Protein sequence: CASSLGRGTGSGANVLTF. J is TRBJ2-6 and V is TRBV7-9, with D perhaps TRBD1 or TRBD2 (5 bases each). CDR1 SEHNR and CDR2 FQNEAQ come from the germline V gene (reference sequence). V dropped 1 base and J dropped 0 bases, with 13 bases sitting between them. The CDR3 consists of 18 residues. The variable domain in full, with the rest retrieved from reference TRBV7-9 and TRBJ2-6, is DTGVSQNPRHKITKRGQNVTFRCDPISEHNRLYWYRQTLGQGPEFLTYFQNEAQLEKSRLLSDRFSAERPKGSFSTLEIQRTEQGDSAMYLCASSLGRGTGSGANVLTFGAGSRLTVL.

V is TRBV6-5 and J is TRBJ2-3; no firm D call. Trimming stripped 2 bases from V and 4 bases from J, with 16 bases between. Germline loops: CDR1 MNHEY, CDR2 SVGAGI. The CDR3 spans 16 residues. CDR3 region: CASSYESRRAPDTQYF. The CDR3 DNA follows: TGTGCCAGCAGTTACGAGTCTCGGAGAGCACCAGATACGCAGTATTTT.

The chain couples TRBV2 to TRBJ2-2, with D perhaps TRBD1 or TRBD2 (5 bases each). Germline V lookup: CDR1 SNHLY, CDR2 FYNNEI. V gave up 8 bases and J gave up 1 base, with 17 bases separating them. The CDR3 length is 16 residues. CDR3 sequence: CASASGTKRNTGELFF. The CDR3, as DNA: TGTGCCAGCGCATCCGGGACCAAAAGGAACACCGGGGAGCTGTTTTTT. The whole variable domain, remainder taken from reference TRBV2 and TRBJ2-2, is EPEVTQTPSHQVTQMGQEVILRCVPISNHLYFYWYRQILGQKVEFLVSFYNNEISEKSEIFDDQFSVERPDGSNFTLKIRSTKLEDSAMYFCASASGTKRNTGELFFGEGSRLTVL.

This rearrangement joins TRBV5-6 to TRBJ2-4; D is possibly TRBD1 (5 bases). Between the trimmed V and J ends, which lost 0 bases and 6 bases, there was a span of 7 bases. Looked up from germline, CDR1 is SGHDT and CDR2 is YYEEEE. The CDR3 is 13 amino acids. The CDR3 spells CASSLEGLNIQYF. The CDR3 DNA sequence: TGTGCCAGCAGCTTGGAGGGGCTAAACATTCAGTACTTC. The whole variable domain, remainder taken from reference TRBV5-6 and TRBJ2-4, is DAGVTQSPTHLIKTRGQQVTLRCSPKSGHDTVSWYQQALGQGPQFIFQYYEEEERQRGNFPDRFSGHQFPNYSSELNVNALLLGDSALYLCASSLEGLNIQYFGAGTRLSVL.

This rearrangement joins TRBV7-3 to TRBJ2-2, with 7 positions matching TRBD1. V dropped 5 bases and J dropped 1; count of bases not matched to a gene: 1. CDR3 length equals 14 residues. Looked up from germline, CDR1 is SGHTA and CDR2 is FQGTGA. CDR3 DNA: TGTGCCAGCAGCCGACAGGGGAACACCGGGGAGCTGTTTTTT. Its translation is CASSRQGNTGELFF.

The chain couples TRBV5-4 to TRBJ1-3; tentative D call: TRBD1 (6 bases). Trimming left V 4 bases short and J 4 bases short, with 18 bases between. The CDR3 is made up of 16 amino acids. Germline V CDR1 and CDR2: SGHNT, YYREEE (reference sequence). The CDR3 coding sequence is TGTGCCAGCAGCCGCATGGGGGGGCAAAGGGGAAACACCATATATTTT. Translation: CASSRMGGQRGNTIYF.

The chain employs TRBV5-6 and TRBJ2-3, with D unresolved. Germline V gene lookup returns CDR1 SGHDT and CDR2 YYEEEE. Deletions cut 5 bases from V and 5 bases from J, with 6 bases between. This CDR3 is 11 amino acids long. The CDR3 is CASSGLDTQYF. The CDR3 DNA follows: TGTGCCAGCAGTGGCCTAGATACGCAGTATTTT.

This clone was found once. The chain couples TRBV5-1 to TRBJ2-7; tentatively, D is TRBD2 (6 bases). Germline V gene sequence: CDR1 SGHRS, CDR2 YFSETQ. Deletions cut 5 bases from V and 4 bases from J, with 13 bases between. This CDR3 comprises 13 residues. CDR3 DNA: TGCGCCAGCAGTGAGGGAGGCTCATACGAGCAGTACTTC. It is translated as CASSEGGSYEQYF.

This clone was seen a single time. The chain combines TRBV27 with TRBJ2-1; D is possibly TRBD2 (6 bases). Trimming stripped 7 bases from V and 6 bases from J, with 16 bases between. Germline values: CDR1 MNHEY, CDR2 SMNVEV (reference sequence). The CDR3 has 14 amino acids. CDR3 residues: CASNPGVGINEQFF. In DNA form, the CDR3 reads TGTGCCAGCAACCCGGGGGTAGGGATCAATGAGCAGTTCTTC.

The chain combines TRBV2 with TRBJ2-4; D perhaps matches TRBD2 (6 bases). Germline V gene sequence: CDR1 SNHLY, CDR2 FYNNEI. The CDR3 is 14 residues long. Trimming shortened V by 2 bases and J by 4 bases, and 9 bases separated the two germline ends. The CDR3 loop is CASSEFAGKNIQYF. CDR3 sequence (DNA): TGTGCCAGCAGTGAATTTGCGGGGAAAAACATTCAGTACTTC.

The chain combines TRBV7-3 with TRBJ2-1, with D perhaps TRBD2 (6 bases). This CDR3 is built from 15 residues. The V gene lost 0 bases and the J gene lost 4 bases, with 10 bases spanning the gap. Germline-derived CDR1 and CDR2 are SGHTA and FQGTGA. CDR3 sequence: CASSLTGSGYNEQFF. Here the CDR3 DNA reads TGTGCCAGCAGCTTAACGGGTAGCGGTTACAATGAGCAGTTCTTC.

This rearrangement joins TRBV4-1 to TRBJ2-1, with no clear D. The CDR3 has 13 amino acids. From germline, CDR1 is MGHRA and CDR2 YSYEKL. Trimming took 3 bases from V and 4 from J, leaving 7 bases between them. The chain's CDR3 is CASSHPPYNEQFF. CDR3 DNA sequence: TGCGCCAGCAGCCATCCCCCATACAATGAGCAGTTCTTC.

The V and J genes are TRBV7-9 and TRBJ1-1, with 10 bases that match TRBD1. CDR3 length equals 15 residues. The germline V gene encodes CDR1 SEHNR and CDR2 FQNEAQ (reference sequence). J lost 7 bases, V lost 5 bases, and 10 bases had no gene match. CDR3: CASSQGQGILREAFF. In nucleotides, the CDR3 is TGTGCCAGCAGCCAGGGACAGGGGATATTACGTGAAGCTTTCTTT.

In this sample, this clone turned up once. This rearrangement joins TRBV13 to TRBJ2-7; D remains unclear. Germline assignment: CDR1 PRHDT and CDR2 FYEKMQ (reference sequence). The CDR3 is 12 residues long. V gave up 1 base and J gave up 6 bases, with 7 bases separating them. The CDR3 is CASSLVGSEQYF. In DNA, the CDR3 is TGTGCCAGCAGCTTAGTAGGGTCCGAGCAGTACTTC.

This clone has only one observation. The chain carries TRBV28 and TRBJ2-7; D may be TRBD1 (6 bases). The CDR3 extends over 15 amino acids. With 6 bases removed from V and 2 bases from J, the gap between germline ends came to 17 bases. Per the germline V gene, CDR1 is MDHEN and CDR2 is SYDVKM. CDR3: CASRTGQQSTYEQYF. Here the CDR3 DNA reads TGTGCCAGCAGGACGGGACAACAATCAACCTACGAGCAGTACTTC.

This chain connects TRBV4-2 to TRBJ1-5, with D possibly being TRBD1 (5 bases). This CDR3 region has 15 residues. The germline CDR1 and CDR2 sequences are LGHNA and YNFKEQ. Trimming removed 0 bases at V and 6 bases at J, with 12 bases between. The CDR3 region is CASSQEGEVGQPQHF. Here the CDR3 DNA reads TGTGCCAGCAGCCAAGAAGGGGAGGTCGGTCAGCCCCAGCATTTT.

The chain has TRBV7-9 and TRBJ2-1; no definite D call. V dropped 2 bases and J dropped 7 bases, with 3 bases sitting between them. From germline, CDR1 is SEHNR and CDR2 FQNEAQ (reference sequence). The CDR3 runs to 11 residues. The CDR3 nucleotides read TGTGCCAGCAGCTTAAGGAATGAGCAGTTCTTC. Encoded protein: CASSLRNEQFF. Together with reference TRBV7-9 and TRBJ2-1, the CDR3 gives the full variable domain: DTGVSQNPRHKITKRGQNVTFRCDPISEHNRLYWYRQTLGQGPEFLTYFQNEAQLEKSRLLSDRFSAERPKGSFSTLEIQRTEQGDSAMYLCASSLRNEQFFGPGTRLTVL.

CDR3 region: CASSKVGRRNYGYTF. DNA of the CDR3: TGTGCCAGCAGCAAAGTGGGACGACGGAACTATGGCTACACCTTC. The rearrangement joins TRBV21-1 to TRBJ1-2. TRBV21-1 is listed as a pseudogene. The CDR3 is made up of 15 amino acids.

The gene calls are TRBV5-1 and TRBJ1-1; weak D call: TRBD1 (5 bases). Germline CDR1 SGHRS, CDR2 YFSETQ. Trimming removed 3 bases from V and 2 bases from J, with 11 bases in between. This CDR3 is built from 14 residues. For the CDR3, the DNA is TGCGCCAGCAGCTCAGGAGGGGTTAACACTGAAGCTTTCTTT. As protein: CASSSGGVNTEAFF.

The CDR3 sequence: CASSYASTGETYEQYF. The CDR3 region has the DNA TGTGCCAGCAGTTACGCCTCTACAGGGGAAACCTACGAGCAGTACTTC. The rearrangement uses TRBV6-5 and TRBJ2-7, with 7 bases aligning to TRBD1. The CDR3 runs 16 residues. Germline V gene sequence: CDR1 MNHEY, CDR2 SVGAGI. Trimming at V came to 2 bases and at J to 2 bases, leaving 9 bases not matched to a gene.

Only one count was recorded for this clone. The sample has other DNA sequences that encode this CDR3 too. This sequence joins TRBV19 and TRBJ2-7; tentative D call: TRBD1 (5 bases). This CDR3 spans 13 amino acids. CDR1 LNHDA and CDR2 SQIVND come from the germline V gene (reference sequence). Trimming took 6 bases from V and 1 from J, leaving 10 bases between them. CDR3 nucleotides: TGTGCCAGTAGCCTAACAGGTTCCTACGAGCAGTACTTC. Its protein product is CASSLTGSYEQYF.

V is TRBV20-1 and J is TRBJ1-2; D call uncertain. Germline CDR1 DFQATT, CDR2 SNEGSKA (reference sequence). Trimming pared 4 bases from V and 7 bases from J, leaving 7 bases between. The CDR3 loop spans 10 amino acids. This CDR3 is CSATGSGYTF. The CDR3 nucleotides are TGCAGTGCTACGGGCAGTGGCTACACCTTC.

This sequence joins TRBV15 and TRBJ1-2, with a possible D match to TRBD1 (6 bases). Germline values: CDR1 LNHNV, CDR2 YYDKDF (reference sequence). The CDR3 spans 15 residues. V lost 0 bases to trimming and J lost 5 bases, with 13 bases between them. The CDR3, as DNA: TGTGCCACCAGCAGAGATACAGGGTCGGAATATGGCTACACCTTC. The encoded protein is CATSRDTGSEYGYTF.

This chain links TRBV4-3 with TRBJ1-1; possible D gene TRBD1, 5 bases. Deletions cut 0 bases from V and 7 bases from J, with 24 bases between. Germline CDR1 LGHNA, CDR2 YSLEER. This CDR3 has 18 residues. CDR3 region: CASSQDLQFSGYGGEAFF. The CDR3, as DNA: TGCGCCAGCAGCCAAGATCTCCAATTCTCGGGTTACGGGGGTGAAGCTTTCTTT.

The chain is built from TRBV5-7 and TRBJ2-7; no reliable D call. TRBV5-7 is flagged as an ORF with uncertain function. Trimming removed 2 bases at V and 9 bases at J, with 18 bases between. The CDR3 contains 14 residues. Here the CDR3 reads CASSFWAPYHGQYF. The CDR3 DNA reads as TGTGCCAGCAGCTTTTGGGCCCCCTACCACGGGCAGTACTTC.

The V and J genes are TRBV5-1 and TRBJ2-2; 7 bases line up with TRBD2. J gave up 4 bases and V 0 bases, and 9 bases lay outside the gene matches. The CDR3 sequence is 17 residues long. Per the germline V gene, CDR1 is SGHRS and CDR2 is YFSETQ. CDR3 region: CASSLGLRGGTTGELFF. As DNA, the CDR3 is TGCGCCAGCAGCTTGGGGCTACGGGGAGGGACCACCGGGGAGCTGTTTTTT. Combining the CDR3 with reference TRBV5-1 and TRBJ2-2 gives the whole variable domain KAGVTQTPRYLIKTRGQQVTLSCSPISGHRSVSWYQQTPGQGLQFLFEYFSETQRNKGNFPGRFSGRQFSNSRSEMNVSTLELGDSALYLCASSLGLRGGTTGELFFGEGSRLTVL.